The clone carrying this TCR beta chain has ten or more counts. As yet, its antigen is unknown. Ahead of thyroid surgery, no patient had received treatment of any kind. Authors' data handling: Clinicopathological groups supplied CDR3 differences that were used to build a distant-metastasis classifier for papillary thyroid cancer. MiXCR was used by TCRdb to re-call the PCR reads. These V and J calls are TCRdb output, not the study's own analysis. The sample has roughly 20,000 clones, approximately 15% seen once. The V gene's germline CDR1 is SGDLS and CDR2 YYNGEE. The CDR3 extends over 15 amino acids. V dropped 3 bases and J dropped 4; count of bases not matched to a gene: 2. The data were taken from a study of metastatic and nonmetastatic thyroid tumors. Study-wide context: Where malignant and benign thyroid patients were concerned, repertoires were compared across blood and tumor or nodule tissue. Study-wide findings and caveats: The study reportedly found significantly higher TCR beta diversity in malignant thyroid tumors than benign nodules, in blood and tumor.

This TCR was recovered from a female donor with papillary thyroid cancer or a benign thyroid nodule (not recorded which). Some clones in this sample may be carry-over from other donors' samples. The source material was tumor tissue. The chain joins TRBV9 to TRBJ2-1; 12 bases agree with TRBD1. DNA of the CDR3: TGTGCCAGCAGCGCGGGACAGGGGGCATACAATGAGCAGTTCTTC. Amino acid sequence: CASSAGQGAYNEQFF.